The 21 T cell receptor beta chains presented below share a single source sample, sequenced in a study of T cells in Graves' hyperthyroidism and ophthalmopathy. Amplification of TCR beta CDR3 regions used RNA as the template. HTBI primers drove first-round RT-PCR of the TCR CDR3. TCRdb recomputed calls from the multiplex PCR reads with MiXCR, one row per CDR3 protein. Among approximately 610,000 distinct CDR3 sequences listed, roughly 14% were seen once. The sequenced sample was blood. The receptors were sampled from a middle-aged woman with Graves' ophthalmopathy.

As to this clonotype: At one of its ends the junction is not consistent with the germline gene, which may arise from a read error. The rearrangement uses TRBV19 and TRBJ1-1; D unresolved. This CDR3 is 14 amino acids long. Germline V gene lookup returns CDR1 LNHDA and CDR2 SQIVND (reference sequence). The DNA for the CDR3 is TGTGCCAGTAGTATATCGGGAATGAACACTGAAGCTTCCTTT. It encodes CASSISGMNTEASF.

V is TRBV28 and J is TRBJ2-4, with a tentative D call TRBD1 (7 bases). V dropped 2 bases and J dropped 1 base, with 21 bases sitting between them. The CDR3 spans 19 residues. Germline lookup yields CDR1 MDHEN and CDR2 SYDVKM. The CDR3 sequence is CASSLDGRGVLDAKNIQYF. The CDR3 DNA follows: TGTGCCAGCAGTTTAGACGGCAGGGGGGTATTGGATGCCAAAAACATTCAGTACTTC.

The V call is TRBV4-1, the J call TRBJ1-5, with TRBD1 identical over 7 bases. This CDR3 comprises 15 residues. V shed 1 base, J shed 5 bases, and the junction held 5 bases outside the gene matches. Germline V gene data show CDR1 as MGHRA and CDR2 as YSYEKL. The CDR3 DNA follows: TGCGCCAGCAGCCAAGGCGACAGGGAGGATCAGCCCCAGCATTTT. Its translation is CASSQGDREDQPQHF.

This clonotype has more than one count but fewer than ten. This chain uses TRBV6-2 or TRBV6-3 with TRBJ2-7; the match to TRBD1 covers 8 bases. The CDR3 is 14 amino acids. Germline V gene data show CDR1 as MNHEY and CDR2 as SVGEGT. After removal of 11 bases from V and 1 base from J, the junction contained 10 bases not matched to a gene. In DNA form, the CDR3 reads TGTGCCTCTGGACCAGGGGGCACATCCTACGAGCAGTACTTC. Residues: CASGPGGTSYEQYF.

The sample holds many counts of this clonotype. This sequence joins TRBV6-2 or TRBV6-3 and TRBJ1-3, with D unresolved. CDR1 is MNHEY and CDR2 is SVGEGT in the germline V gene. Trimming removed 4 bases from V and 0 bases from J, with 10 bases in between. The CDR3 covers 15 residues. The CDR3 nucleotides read TGTGCCAGCAGTTCGGTACGGAGCTCTGGAAACACCATATATTTT. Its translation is CASSSVRSSGNTIYF.

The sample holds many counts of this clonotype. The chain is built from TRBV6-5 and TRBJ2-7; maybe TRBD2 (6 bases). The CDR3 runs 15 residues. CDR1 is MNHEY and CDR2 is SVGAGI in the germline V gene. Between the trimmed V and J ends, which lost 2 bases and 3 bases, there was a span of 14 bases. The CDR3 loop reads CASSYVGRESYEQYF. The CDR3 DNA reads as TGTGCCAGCAGTTACGTAGGACGGGAGAGCTACGAGCAGTACTTC.

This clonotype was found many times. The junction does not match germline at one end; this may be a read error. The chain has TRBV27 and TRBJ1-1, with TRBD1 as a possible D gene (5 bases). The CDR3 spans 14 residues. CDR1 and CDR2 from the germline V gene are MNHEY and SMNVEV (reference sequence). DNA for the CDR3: TGTGCCAGCAGTCCGGGGACGGCGAACACTGAAACTTTCTTT. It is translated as CASSPGTANTETFF.

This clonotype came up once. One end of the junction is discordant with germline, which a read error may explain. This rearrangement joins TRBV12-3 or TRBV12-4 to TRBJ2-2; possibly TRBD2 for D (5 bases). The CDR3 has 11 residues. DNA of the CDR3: TGTGCCAGCAGACTAACCGGGAAGCTGTTTTTT. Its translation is CASRLTGKLFF.

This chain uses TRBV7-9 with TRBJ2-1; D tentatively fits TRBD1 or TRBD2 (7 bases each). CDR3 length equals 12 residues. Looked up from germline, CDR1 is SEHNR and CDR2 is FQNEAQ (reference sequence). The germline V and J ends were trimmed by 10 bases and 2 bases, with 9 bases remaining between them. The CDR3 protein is CATGGAYNEQFF. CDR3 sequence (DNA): TGTGCCACAGGGGGGGCCTACAATGAGCAGTTCTTC.

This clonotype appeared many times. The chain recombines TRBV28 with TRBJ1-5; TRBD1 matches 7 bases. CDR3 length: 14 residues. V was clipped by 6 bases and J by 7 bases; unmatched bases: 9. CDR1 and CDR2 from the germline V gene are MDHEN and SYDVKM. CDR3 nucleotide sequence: TGTGCCAGCAGACTCGGGACAGTGGGACAGCCCCAGCATTTT. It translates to CASRLGTVGQPQHF.

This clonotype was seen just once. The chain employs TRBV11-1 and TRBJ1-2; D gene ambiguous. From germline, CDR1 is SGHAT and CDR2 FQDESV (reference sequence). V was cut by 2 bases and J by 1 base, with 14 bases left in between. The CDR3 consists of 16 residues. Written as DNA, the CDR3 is TGTGCCAGCAGCTTAAACGGGGTCCCGGGTAACTATGGCTACACCTTC. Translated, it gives CASSLNGVPGNYGYTF.

The CDR3 nucleotides read TGTGCCATCAGCCTGGAGAACAGGGTGGACGAGCAGTACTTC. This gives the protein CAISLENRVDEQYF. The V call is TRBV10-3, the J call TRBJ2-7; D is perhaps TRBD1 (6 bases). Per the germline V gene, CDR1 is ENHRY and CDR2 is SYGVKD. The CDR3 extends over 14 amino acids. V shed 6 bases and J shed 5 bases, with 17 bases lying between them.

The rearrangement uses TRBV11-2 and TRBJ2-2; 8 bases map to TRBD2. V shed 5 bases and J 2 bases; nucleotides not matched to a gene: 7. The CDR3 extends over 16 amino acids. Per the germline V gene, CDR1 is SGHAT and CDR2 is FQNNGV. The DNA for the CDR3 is TGTGCCAGCAGCCGGCGGGGGGCCTCAAACACCGGGGAGCTGTTTTTT. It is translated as CASSRRGASNTGELFF.

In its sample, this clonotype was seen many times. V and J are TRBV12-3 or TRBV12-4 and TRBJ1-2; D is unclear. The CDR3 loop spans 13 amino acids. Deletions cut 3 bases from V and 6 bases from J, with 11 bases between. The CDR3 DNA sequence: TGTGCCAGCAGTTTCTCGGGATTGGATGGCTACACCTTC. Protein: CASSFSGLDGYTF.

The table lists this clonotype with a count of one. The CDR3 DNA reads as TGTGCCAGCAGTAATACCCAACGGGAGCAGTACTTC. Translated, it gives CASSNTQREQYF. The chain employs TRBV6-2 or TRBV6-3 and TRBJ2-7; D remains unclear. In germline, CDR1 is MNHEY, CDR2 SVGEGT. The CDR3 is 12 amino acids. Trimming stripped 5 bases from V and 7 bases from J, with 12 bases between.

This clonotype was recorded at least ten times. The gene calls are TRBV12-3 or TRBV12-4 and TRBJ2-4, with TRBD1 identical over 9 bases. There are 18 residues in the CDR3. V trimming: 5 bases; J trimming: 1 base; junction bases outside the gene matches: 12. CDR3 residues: CASSLGPTQGAAKNIQYF. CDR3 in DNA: TGTGCCAGCAGTCTGGGGCCCACACAGGGGGCGGCCAAAAACATTCAGTACTTC.

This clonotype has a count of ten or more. The DNA of the CDR3 is TGTGCCAGCAGTGATCGGGCCGGGGGGACTGAAGCTTTCTTT. It codes for CASSDRAGGTEAFF. V and J are TRBV6-1 and TRBJ1-1; D perhaps matches TRBD1 (5 bases). CDR1 and CDR2 (germline): MNHNS, SASEGT. The CDR3 loop spans 14 amino acids. The ends were cut back, 3 bases at V and 5 bases at J, with 13 bases in the middle.

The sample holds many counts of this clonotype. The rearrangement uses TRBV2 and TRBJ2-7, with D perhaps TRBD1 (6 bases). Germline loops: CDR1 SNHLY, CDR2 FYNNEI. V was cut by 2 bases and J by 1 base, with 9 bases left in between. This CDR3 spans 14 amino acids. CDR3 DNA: TGTGCCAGCAGTGAAAGTCAGGGGTCCTACGAGCAGTACTTC. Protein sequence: CASSESQGSYEQYF.

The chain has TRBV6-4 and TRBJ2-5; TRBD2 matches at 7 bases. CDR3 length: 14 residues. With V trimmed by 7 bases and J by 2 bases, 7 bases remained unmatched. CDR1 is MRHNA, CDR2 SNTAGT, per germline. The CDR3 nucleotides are TGTGCCAGCACTAGCGGAGCTTCTCAAGAGACCCAGTACTTC. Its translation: CASTSGASQETQYF.

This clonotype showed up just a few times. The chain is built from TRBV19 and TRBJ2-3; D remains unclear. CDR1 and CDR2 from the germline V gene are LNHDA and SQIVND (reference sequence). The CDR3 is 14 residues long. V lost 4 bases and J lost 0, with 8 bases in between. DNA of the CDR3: TGTGCCAGTAGTACGATAGGGAGCACAGATACGCAGTATTTT. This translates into CASSTIGSTDTQYF.

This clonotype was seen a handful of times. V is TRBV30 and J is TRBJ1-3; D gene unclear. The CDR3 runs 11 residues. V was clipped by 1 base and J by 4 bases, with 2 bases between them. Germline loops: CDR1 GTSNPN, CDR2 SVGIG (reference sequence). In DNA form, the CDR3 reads TGTGCCTGGAGTGGGGGAAACACCATATATTTT. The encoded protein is CAWSGGNTIYF.